Listed below are T cell receptor beta chains from one sample, sequenced in a study of cytomegalovirus exposure and HLA in healthy donors. Assay used: immunoSEQ multiplex PCR; TCRdb lists only in-frame clones, some missing. This table holds about 150,000 clones, roughly 78% found once. The sequenced sample was PBMCs. These TCRs come from a man under 40 in good health. Both conserved end residues are part of each CDR3. A D gene is named only where the DNA matches it firmly. Clone size is given for some rows only: seen once, a few or many times, or a class if the clone is expanded.

clone size,D gene,V gene,J gene,CDR3 protein,CDR3 DNA
.,.,TRBV7-9,TRBJ2-1,CASSLASVNEQFF,TGTGCCAGCAGCTTAGCCTCAGTTAATGAGCAGTTCTTC
.,TRBD1,TRBV6-1,TRBJ1-1,CASSGWTGSNTEAFF,TGTGCCAGCAGTGGGTGGACAGGATCGAACACTGAAGCTTTCTTT
.,.,TRBV27,TRBJ2-1,CASSLGSEQFF,TGTGCCAGCAGTTTAGGGAGTGAGCAGTTCTTC
.,.,TRBV7-9,TRBJ2-2,CASSFPRGNTGELFF,TGTGCCAGCAGCTTCCCCAGGGGTAACACCGGGGAGCTGTTTTTT
.,TRBD1,TRBV7-9,TRBJ2-1,CAGFGTGSSNEQFF,TGTGCCGGGTTCGGGACAGGGAGTTCCAATGAGCAGTTCTTC
.,TRBD1,TRBV6-1,TRBJ2-5,CASSEAWTGTKETQYF,TGTGCCAGCAGTGAAGCCTGGACAGGGACCAAAGAGACCCAGTACTTC
.,.,TRBV30,TRBJ2-7,CACRLTEVFYEQYF,TGTGCCTGTCGTCTCACCGAGGTTTTTTACGAGCAGTACTTC
.,.,TRBV4-1,TRBJ2-4,CASSQDSLLNLGTDIQYF,TGCGCCAGCAGCCAAGATTCATTGCTGAATTTGGGCACGGACATTCAGTACTTC
.,TRBD2,TRBV25-1,TRBJ2-3,CASSAGGRGGTDTQYF,TGTGCCAGCAGTGCGGGCGGGAGAGGAGGCACAGATACGCAGTATTTT
once,TRBD1,TRBV14,TRBJ1-2,CASSQRGIQGRTYGYTF,TGTGCCAGCAGCCAAAGGGGGATACAGGGGCGGACTTATGGCTACACCTTC
.,.,TRBV30,TRBJ1-1,CALSPEGTSEAFF,TGTGCCCTCTCCCCTGAGGGTACGTCCGAAGCTTTCTTT
.,.,TRBV6-4,TRBJ2-1,CASSKSGVLIRDEQFF,TGTGCCAGCAGTAAATCGGGAGTCTTAATTAGGGATGAGCAGTTCTTC
.,TRBD2,TRBV9,TRBJ2-3,CASSAEGLAGTPRPTDTQYF,TGTGCCAGCAGCGCCGAGGGACTAGCGGGAACCCCGAGACCCACAGATACGCAGTATTTT
.,TRBD1,TRBV5-4,TRBJ2-1,CASRGTGQYNEQFF,TGTGCCAGCAGAGGGACAGGCCAATACAATGAGCAGTTCTTC
.,.,TRBV5-4,TRBJ1-5,CASTPGGFQPQHF,TGTGCCAGCACCCCCGGGGGGTTTCAGCCCCAGCATTTT
.,.,TRBV5-1,TRBJ1-5,CASSFSGQNGQPQHF,TGCGCCAGCAGCTTCTCTGGACAAAATGGTCAGCCCCAGCATTTT
.,TRBD1,TRBV9,TRBJ2-1,CASSPRDRGDFRVF,TGTGCCAGCAGCCCCCGAGACAGGGGCGACTTTCGGGTCTTC
.,.,TRBV30,TRBJ1-2,CAWSPWTDGYTF,TGTGCCTGGAGTCCATGGACAGATGGCTACACCTTC
.,.,TRBV25-1,TRBJ2-7,CASSELGGSLYEQYF,TGTGCCAGCAGTGAATTAGGAGGGAGCCTCTACGAGCAGTACTTC
.,TRBD2,TRBV6-4,TRBJ2-3,CASSEAGGTDTQYF,TGTGCCAGCAGTGAAGCGGGAGGCACAGATACGCAGTATTTT
few,.,TRBV5-5,TRBJ1-2,CASSSGYGYTF,TGTGCCAGCAGCTCCGGCTATGGCTACACCTTC
.,.,TRBV19,TRBJ2-1,CASSILEPLLTNEQFF,TGTGCCAGTAGTATTCTCGAACCTCTCCTTACAAATGAGCAGTTCTTC
.,.,TRBV19,TRBJ2-7,CASSDGLTYEQYF,TGTGCCAGTAGTGATGGCCTTACCTACGAGCAGTACTTC
.,TRBD1,TRBV9,TRBJ2-7,CASSPTGGRAEQYF,TGTGCCAGCAGCCCAACAGGGGGCCGGGCCGAGCAGTACTTC
.,TRBD2,TRBV7-7,TRBJ2-2,CASSSGLAGAITGELFF,TGTGCTAGCAGCTCGGGACTAGCGGGAGCGATCACCGGGGAGCTGTTTTTT
.,TRBD2,TRBV6-5,TRBJ2-3,CASSYTGGRASDTQYF,TGTGCCAGCAGTTACACGGGCGGGAGGGCCTCAGATACGCAGTATTTT
.,TRBD1,TRBV7-2,TRBJ1-4,CASSPRTGARELFF,TGTGCCAGCAGCCCCCGGACAGGGGCCCGGGAACTGTTTTTT
.,.,TRBV6-5,TRBJ2-7,CASSRTPTWGEQYF,TGTGCCAGCAGCCGGACACCGACCTGGGGCGAGCAGTACTTC
.,.,TRBV4-1,TRBJ1-5,CASSQGATINQPQHF,TGCGCCAGCAGCCAGGGGGCCACTATCAATCAGCCCCAGCATTTT
.,.,TRBV18,TRBJ2-1,CASSPLSAESSYNEQFF,TGTGCCAGCTCACCACTGTCTGCGGAAAGCTCCTACAATGAGCAGTTCTTC
few,.,TRBV4-3,TRBJ1-4,CASSQLDGFNEKLFF,TGCGCCAGCAGCCAACTAGACGGTTTTAATGAAAAACTGTTTTTT
.,TRBD1,TRBV11-3,TRBJ1-1,CASSLGQGGVTEAFF,TGTGCCAGCAGCTTAGGACAGGGTGGGGTCACTGAAGCTTTCTTT
.,.,TRBV7-6,TRBJ2-2,CASSPTGNTGELFF,TGTGCCAGCAGCCCGACAGGGAACACCGGGGAGCTGTTTTTT
.,TRBD2,TRBV5-1,TRBJ2-1,CASTLSGGLAGKSSYNEQFF,TGCGCCAGCACCCTTTCGGGCGGACTAGCGGGGAAAAGCTCCTACAATGAGCAGTTCTTC
.,TRBD1,TRBV6-6,TRBJ1-5,CASRPDRAQPQHF,TGTGCCAGCAGACCCGACAGGGCACAGCCCCAGCATTTT
.,.,TRBV7-8,TRBJ2-1,CASSLGQYNEQFF,TGTGCCAGCAGCTTAGGGCAGTACAATGAGCAGTTCTTC
.,.,TRBV5-1,TRBJ2-1,CASRRDVGREAVLYNEQFF,TGCGCCAGCAGACGGGATGTTGGCAGGGAGGCGGTTTTGTACAATGAGCAGTTCTTC
.,.,TRBV10-3,TRBJ2-7,CAISVGAVIVSGEQYF,TGTGCCATCAGTGTTGGTGCGGTGATTGTCTCGGGCGAGCAGTACTTC
.,.,TRBV19,TRBJ1-5,CASSIEEGTTGQPQHF,TGTGCCAGTAGTATAGAGGAGGGGACCACGGGTCAGCCCCAGCATTTT
.,TRBD2,TRBV5-4,TRBJ2-2,CASSLGLAGSTGELFF,TGTGCCAGCAGCTTAGGACTAGCGGGCAGTACCGGGGAGCTGTTTTTT